In this sample, the clone carrying this T cell receptor (beta chain) turned up once. The data stem from a study of T cells in Graves' hyperthyroidism and ophthalmopathy. CDR1 is ENHRY, CDR2 SYGVKD, per germline. This CDR3 is built from 13 residues. Trimming stripped 10 bases from V and 6 bases from J, with 16 bases between. Amplified regions were TCR beta CDR3 sequences from RNA transcripts. Primed by the HTBI set, a first-round RT-PCR was run on the TCR CDR3. TCRdb itself ran the multiplex PCR reads through MiXCR, one entry per CDR3 protein. The top ten hold approximately 10% of the sample, which has hundreds of thousands of distinct CDR3 sequences, 38% seen once.

What was sequenced was blood. This TCR was recovered from a man younger than 35 with Graves' hyperthyroidism. This rearrangement joins TRBV10-3 to TRBJ1-5, with D perhaps TRBD1 (6 bases). CDR3 sequence: CATSRGRSQPQHF. CDR3 DNA: TGTGCCACCAGCAGGGGAAGGTCTCAGCCCCAGCATTTT.